The 23 T cell receptor beta chains in this list originate from one sample, sequenced in a study of identical twins. TCRdb recomputed calls from the 5' RACE reads with MiXCR, one row per CDR3 protein. The sample carries some 500,000 distinct CDR3 sequences, about 14% recorded once. These data also formed part of another study, on yellow fever vaccine responses in identical twins.

The source material was CD4+ T cells sorted from blood. These receptors were collected from a woman aged 18-29 years in good health.

This chain connects TRBV11-2 to TRBJ2-2; D is unclear. This CDR3 has 14 amino acids. Germline V gene sequence: CDR1 SGHAT, CDR2 FQNNGV. Trimming stripped 3 bases from V and 0 bases from J, with 5 bases between. This CDR3 reads CASSFRPNTGELFF. The CDR3, as DNA: TGTGCCAGCAGCTTTCGACCGAACACCGGGGAGCTGTTTTTT.

This chain joins TRBV6-1 and TRBJ1-2; 7 bases agree with TRBD1. The V segment lost 6 bases and the J segment 7 bases; nucleotides outside the gene matches: 11. CDR3 length: 14 residues. In germline, CDR1 is MNHNS, CDR2 SASEGT. CDR3 region: CASRFPGQFFGYTF. CDR3 sequence (DNA): TGTGCCAGCAGGTTTCCGGGACAGTTCTTTGGCTACACCTTC.

In DNA form, the CDR3 reads TGTGCCACCAGCAGAGAGAGGTTCGGCTACACCTTC. Its translation is CATSRERFGYTF. J is TRBJ1-2 and V is TRBV15; D gene ambiguous. Trimming removed 0 bases from V and 8 bases from J, with 7 bases in between. Per the germline V gene, CDR1 is LNHNV and CDR2 is YYDKDF (reference sequence). This CDR3 is 12 amino acids long.

This clonotype was counted only a few times. The chain joins TRBV11-2 to TRBJ2-4, with 12 bases matching TRBD2. J gave up 2 bases and V 4 bases, and 9 bases lay outside the gene matches. The CDR3 is 18 amino acids. CDR1 and CDR2 (germline): SGHAT, FQNNGV. This CDR3 is CASSSRLAGGSTKNIQYF. The CDR3 nucleotides are TGTGCCAGCAGCTCCCGCCTAGCGGGAGGGTCGACCAAAAACATTCAGTACTTC.

Many counts were recorded for this clonotype. The CDR3 region is CASSLMSETQYF. The CDR3 nucleotides read TGTGCCAGCAGCTTAATGTCGGAGACCCAGTACTTC. This rearrangement joins TRBV11-2 to TRBJ2-5; D not resolved. CDR3 length equals 12 residues. Germline V gene sequence: CDR1 SGHAT, CDR2 FQNNGV. Trimming took off 2 bases at V and 5 bases at J, with 6 bases between the two ends. Full variable domain (missing parts from reference TRBV11-2 and TRBJ2-5): EAGVAQSPRYKIIEKRQSVAFWCNPISGHATLYWYQQILGQGPKLLIQFQNNGVVDDSQLPKDRFSAERLKGVDSTLKIQPAKLEDSAVYLCASSLMSETQYFGPGTRLLVL.

In this sample, this clonotype turned up a few times. The chain joins TRBV27 to TRBJ2-7; no reliable D call. V was pared by 0 bases and J by 2 bases, with 5 bases between. The CDR3 totals 13 residues. Germline CDR1 MNHEY, CDR2 SMNVEV (reference sequence). The CDR3 here is CASSLSDPYEQYF. CDR3 DNA: TGTGCCAGCAGTTTATCGGACCCCTACGAGCAGTACTTC.

The rearrangement joins TRBV5-5 to TRBJ2-4; no firm D call. The CDR3 length is 17 residues. Germline loops: CDR1 SGHKS, CDR2 YYEKEE (reference sequence). V shed 4 bases and J shed 0 bases, with 17 bases lying between them. The chain's CDR3 is CASSPISTELAKNIQYF. The DNA for the CDR3 is TGTGCCAGCAGCCCTATTTCGACGGAGCTAGCCAAAAACATTCAGTACTTC. The variable domain in full, with the rest retrieved from reference TRBV5-5 and TRBJ2-4, is DAGVTQSPTHLIKTRGQQVTLRCSPISGHKSVSWYQQVLGQGPQFIFQYYEKEERGRGNFPDRFSARQFPNYSSELNVNALLLGDSALYLCASSPISTELAKNIQYFGAGTRLSVL.

The rearrangement links TRBV6-6 to TRBJ1-3; no definite D call. From germline, CDR1 is MNHNY and CDR2 SVGAGI (reference sequence). Trimming removed 4 bases from V and 3 bases from J, with 7 bases in between. The CDR3 sequence is 13 residues long. The CDR3 DNA follows: TGTGCCAGCAGTTCCGCGGGTGGAAACACCATATATTTT. Its protein product is CASSSAGGNTIYF.

The J gene is TRBJ2-5, the V gene TRBV29-1; D may be TRBD1 (6 bases). This CDR3 has 13 residues. Germline V lookup: CDR1 SQVTM, CDR2 ANQGSEA. Trimming stripped 8 bases from V and 1 base from J, with 14 bases between. The DNA of the CDR3 is TGCAGCATTAGATACAGGGTCCAAGAGACCCAGTACTTC. Its protein product is CSIRYRVQETQYF.

This clonotype was observed a few times. In DNA, the CDR3 is TGTGCCAGCAGGAGAGGGCAGGGCGAGCAGTACTTC. This gives the protein CASRRGQGEQYF. V gene TRBV3-1 combines with J gene TRBJ2-7; D tentatively reads TRBD1 or TRBD2 (5 bases each). Germline V gene sequence: CDR1 LGHDT, CDR2 YNNKEL (reference sequence). V was clipped by 6 bases and J by 6 bases, with 12 bases between them. The CDR3 loop spans 12 amino acids.

This clonotype appeared a few times. The V call is TRBV28, the J call TRBJ2-1; TRBD1 aligns across 8 bases. Trimming at V came to 3 bases and at J to 3 bases, leaving 10 bases not matched to a gene. This CDR3 has 17 amino acids. Germline V lookup: CDR1 MDHEN, CDR2 SYDVKM. The CDR3 protein is CASSFHRQGMVYNEQFF. The CDR3 DNA reads TGTGCCAGCAGTTTCCACAGACAGGGGATGGTCTACAATGAGCAGTTCTTC.

This clonotype has ten or more counts. The chain combines TRBV7-3 with TRBJ1-6; D possibly corresponds to TRBD1 (6 bases). The CDR3 loop spans 14 amino acids. Trimming removed 5 bases from V and 2 bases from J, with 7 bases in between. Germline V lookup: CDR1 SGHTA, CDR2 FQGTGA. CDR3 in amino acids: CASSRTAYNSPLHF. The CDR3 DNA follows: TGTGCCAGCAGCCGGACAGCCTATAATTCACCCCTCCACTTT.

CDR3 sequence: CASSLEGFPEQYF. The CDR3 DNA is TGTGCCAGCAGCTTGGAGGGGTTTCCAGAGCAGTACTTC. The chain links TRBV5-6 to TRBJ2-7; maybe TRBD1 (5 bases). The V end lost 0 bases, the J end lost 7 bases, and 11 bases lay between the germline ends. The CDR3 contains 13 residues. Germline V gene data show CDR1 as SGHDT and CDR2 as YYEEEE.

The chain carries TRBV5-6 and TRBJ2-7; 7 positions match TRBD1. The length of the CDR3 is 15 residues. Trimming cost V 6 bases and J 4 bases; bases outside gene matches: 13. CDR1 is SGHDT and CDR2 is YYEEEE in the germline V gene. The CDR3 reads CASTPDPRGPYEQYF. The CDR3 nucleotides read TGTGCCAGCACCCCCGACCCTAGGGGGCCGTACGAGCAGTACTTC.

The table lists this clonotype with a few counts. This chain links TRBV7-2 with TRBJ2-7; 10 bases align to TRBD2. This CDR3 contains 14 residues. Germline V CDR1 and CDR2: SGHTA, FQGNSA. V shed 5 bases, J shed 4 bases, and the junction held 5 bases outside the gene matches. The CDR3 bases are TGTGCCAGCAGCGTTAGCGGGAGGTTTTACGAGCAGTACTTC. It encodes CASSVSGRFYEQYF.

This clonotype has just a few counts. The genes are TRBV28 and TRBJ2-1; unclear D gene. Looked up from germline, CDR1 is MDHEN and CDR2 is SYDVKM. V lost 4 bases and J lost 10, with 11 bases in between. This CDR3 is 12 amino acids long. CDR3 loop: CASSSPLGEQFF. DNA for the CDR3: TGTGCCAGCAGTTCCCCGTTGGGAGAGCAGTTCTTC.

This clonotype occurred a few times. The chain uses TRBV29-1 and TRBJ1-2; 7 bases are a match to TRBD1. V dropped 2 bases and J dropped 0; count of bases not matched to a gene: 6. This CDR3 has 15 residues. Germline values: CDR1 SQVTM, CDR2 ANQGSEA. CDR3 sequence reads: CSVEIRDRANYGYTF. Written as DNA, the CDR3 is TGCAGCGTTGAAATCCGGGACAGAGCTAACTATGGCTACACCTTC.

The chain couples TRBV7-9 to TRBJ2-7; unclear D gene. Trimming shortened V by 1 base and J by 4 bases, and 5 bases separated the two germline ends. This CDR3 region has 12 residues. Germline values: CDR1 SEHNR, CDR2 FQNEAQ (reference sequence). The CDR3, as DNA: TGTGCCAGCAGCTTAGAAAGATACGAGCAGTACTTC. Translated, it gives CASSLERYEQYF.

This clonotype was found a few times. The rearrangement uses TRBV15 and TRBJ2-5, with 8 bases fitting TRBD1. Per germline, CDR1 LNHNV and CDR2 YYDKDF (reference sequence). J was trimmed by 4 bases and V by 5 bases; bases with no gene match: 9. The CDR3 has 15 amino acids. CDR3 sequence reads: CATSVRQGSGETQYF. Written as DNA, the CDR3 is TGTGCCACCAGCGTCCGACAGGGGAGCGGAGAGACCCAGTACTTC.

The V call is TRBV12-3 or TRBV12-4, the J call TRBJ2-3; 9 nucleotides match TRBD1. The CDR3 extends over 16 amino acids. Losses at the gene ends were 8 bases for V and 4 bases for J; bases not matched to a gene: 13. CDR3 DNA sequence: TGTGCCAGCCCCCCGGGGTACAGGGGGCGAGCAGATACGCAGTATTTT. Its translation is CASPPGYRGRADTQYF.

This clonotype came up a few times. The chain combines TRBV24-1 with TRBJ2-1; 15 bases agree with TRBD2. The CDR3 is 22 residues long. The ends lost 3 bases at V and 7 bases at J; junction bases unmatched: 21. Germline V gene sequence: CDR1 KGHDR, CDR2 SFDVKD. This CDR3 reads CATSDLDTPGTSGRPSPNEQFF. CDR3 coding DNA: TGTGCCACCAGTGATCTAGATACTCCCGGGACTAGCGGGAGGCCCTCCCCGAATGAGCAGTTCTTC.

The rearrangement uses TRBV13 and TRBJ2-3, with unresolved D. The CDR3 has 14 residues. V shed 3 bases and J shed 3 bases, with 10 bases lying between them. From germline, CDR1 is PRHDT and CDR2 FYEKMQ (reference sequence). The CDR3 nucleotides are TGTGCCAGCAGCTTCCCGGATCGAACAGATACGCAGTATTTT. It specifies CASSFPDRTDTQYF.

This clonotype appeared a single time. The rearrangement joins TRBV6-1 to TRBJ2-2; the D is unclear. Germline V gene lookup returns CDR1 MNHNS and CDR2 SASEGT. Trimming removed 6 bases from V and 4 bases from J, with 6 bases in between. The CDR3 loop spans 12 amino acids. In DNA form, the CDR3 reads TGTGCCAGCAGGATGATCACCGGGGAGCTGTTTTTT. It codes for CASRMITGELFF.